Listed here are 12 T cell receptor beta chains from one sample, sequenced in a study of T cell clones after liver transplantation. The repertoire was sequenced with immunoSEQ multiplex PCR; TCRdb's copy has only in-frame clones and lacks some. This sample has 500 to 700 clones, with 35% to 40% found just once. TCRbeta sequences of proliferating CFSE-low MLR cells were labeled alloreactive. These TCRs are of unknown antigen specificity. Material: CD8+ T cells from cultured PBMCs. The receptors were gathered from a human patient who received a liver transplant. Part of the T cell pool may stem from the graft donor.

This clone appeared a single time. The chain employs TRBV18 and TRBJ2-6; unclear D gene. The ends were cut back, 5 bases at V and 5 bases at J, with 19 bases in the middle. This CDR3 is 17 amino acids long. Germline-derived CDR1 and CDR2 are KGHSH and LQKENI. The CDR3 protein is CASSCPLLQSRANVLTF. The CDR3 DNA sequence: TGTGCCAGCTCATGCCCTCTTTTACAAAGTCGGGCCAACGTCCTGACTTTC.

J is TRBJ2-1 and V is TRBV5-4; either TRBD1 or TRBD2 may fit D (6 bases each). The CDR3 has 15 residues. CDR1 is SGHNT, CDR2 YYREEE, per germline (reference sequence). V lost 3 bases, J lost 8 bases, and 18 bases lay in between. The CDR3 spells CASSSTGAIFYEQFF. Here the CDR3 DNA reads TGTGCCAGCAGCTCCACGGGGGCGATTTTCTATGAGCAGTTCTTC.

This clone was recorded once. The rearrangement uses TRBV27 and TRBJ2-7, with 7 nucleotides matching TRBD2. The germline V gene encodes CDR1 MNHEY and CDR2 SMNVEV (reference sequence). CDR3 length: 13 residues. The V segment lost 6 bases and the J segment 6 bases; nucleotides outside the gene matches: 8. CDR3 loop: CASSPLPGGEQYF. In DNA form, the CDR3 reads TGTGCCAGCAGCCCGCTGCCGGGAGGCGAGCAGTACTTC.

V usage is TRBV5-6 and J usage is TRBJ2-7; the match to TRBD2 covers 10 bases. V shed 4 bases, J shed 4 bases, and the junction held 8 bases outside the gene matches. Germline loops: CDR1 SGHDT, CDR2 YYEEEE. The length of the CDR3 is 15 residues. CDR3 protein: CASSPRASGSYEQYF. CDR3 bases: TGTGCCAGCAGCCCACGGGCTAGCGGGAGTTACGAGCAGTACTTC.

This clone is classed as large (0.1 to 1%). The CDR3 DNA follows: TGCAGCGTTGAGGGTGGGACTAGCTACGAGCAGTACTTC. Encoded protein: CSVEGGTSYEQYF. The chain couples TRBV29-1 to TRBJ2-7, with TRBD2 matching 8 bases. Germline V CDR1 and CDR2: SQVTM, ANQGSEA. The CDR3 covers 13 residues. V lost 3 bases, J lost 3 bases, and 4 bases stayed unmatched.

In this sample, this clone is medium-sized. The chain is built from TRBV7-9 and TRBJ2-7, with unresolved D. The CDR3 loop spans 12 amino acids. CDR1 and CDR2 from the germline V gene are SEHNR and FQNEAQ (reference sequence). The V end lost 4 bases, the J end lost 3 bases, and 7 bases lay between the germline ends. CDR3 nucleotide sequence: TGTGCCAGCAGCTCCGACAACTACGAGCAGTACTTC. Protein product: CASSSDNYEQYF.

By frequency in the sample, this clone is large. This chain joins TRBV7-9 and TRBJ1-2; unclear D gene. The V gene's germline CDR1 is SEHNR and CDR2 FQNEAQ (reference sequence). Trimming shortened V by 3 bases and J by 4 bases, and 9 bases separated the two germline ends. The CDR3 is made up of 13 amino acids. The CDR3 spells CASSFALPYGYTF. In DNA form, the CDR3 reads TGTGCCAGCAGCTTCGCTCTCCCCTATGGCTACACCTTC.

By share, this clone counts as large. This sequence joins TRBV13 and TRBJ1-5, with D hard to call. V was trimmed by 5 bases and J by 4 bases, leaving 6 bases between them. This CDR3 has 12 residues. Germline V CDR1 and CDR2: PRHDT, FYEKMQ (reference sequence). As DNA, the CDR3 is TGTGCCAGCAGCCATCAAAATCAGCCCCAGCATTTT. Residues: CASSHQNQPQHF.

This clone was seen a handful of times. The chain carries TRBV4-1 and TRBJ2-7, with a possible D match to TRBD1 (5 bases). V lost 0 bases and J lost 1, with 10 bases in between. Germline lookup yields CDR1 MGHRA and CDR2 YSYEKL. The CDR3 covers 15 residues. The DNA for the CDR3 is TGCGCCAGCAGCCAAGATCGTGCAGGGTCCTACGAGCAGTACTTC. Translation: CASSQDRAGSYEQYF.

In its sample, this clone ranks as medium-sized (0.01 to 0.1%). The chain is built from TRBV11-3 and TRBJ1-2; 10 nucleotides align to TRBD1. Germline V CDR1 and CDR2: SGHNT, YENEEA. There are 15 residues in the CDR3. J gave up 4 bases and V 5 bases, and 7 bases lay outside the gene matches. As DNA, the CDR3 is TGTGCCAGCAGCCCAGGGACAGGGGCCGGCTATGGCTACACCTTC. It is translated as CASSPGTGAGYGYTF. The full variable domain, rest sourced from reference TRBV11-3 and TRBJ1-2, is EAGVVQSPRYKIIEKKQPVAFWCNPISGHNTLYWYLQNLGQGPELLIRYENEEAVDDSQLPKDRFSAERLKGVDSTLKIQPAELGDSAVYLCASSPGTGAGYGYTFGSGTRLTVV.

This clone is large within its sample. The chain carries TRBV6-5 and TRBJ2-7; D is perhaps TRBD1 or TRBD2 (6 bases each). CDR1 is MNHEY, CDR2 SVGAGI, per germline. Trimming took 6 bases from V and 3 from J, leaving 12 bases between them. The CDR3 extends over 13 amino acids. The CDR3 sequence: CASRGGTHYEQYF. The CDR3 DNA follows: TGTGCCAGCAGAGGGGGGACTCACTACGAGCAGTACTTC.

The chain carries TRBV5-5 and TRBJ2-1; no reliable D call. V lost 0 bases and J lost 9, with 7 bases in between. Germline loops: CDR1 SGHKS, CDR2 YYEKEE (reference sequence). The CDR3 has 12 residues. The DNA for the CDR3 is TGTGCCAGCAGCTTGGAACGACGTGAGCAGTTCTTC. Protein product: CASSLERREQFF.